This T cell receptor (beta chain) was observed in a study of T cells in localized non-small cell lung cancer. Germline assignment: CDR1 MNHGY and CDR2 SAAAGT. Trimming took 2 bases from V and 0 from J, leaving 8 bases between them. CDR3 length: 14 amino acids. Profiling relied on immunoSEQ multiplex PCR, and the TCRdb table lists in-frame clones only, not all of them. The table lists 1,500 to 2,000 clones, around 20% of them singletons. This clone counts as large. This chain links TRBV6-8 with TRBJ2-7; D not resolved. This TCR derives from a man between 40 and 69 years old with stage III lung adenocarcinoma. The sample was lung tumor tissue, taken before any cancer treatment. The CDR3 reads CASSYGFYSYEQYF. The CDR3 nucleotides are TGTGCCAGCAGTTACGGTTTCTACTCCTACGAGCAGTACTTC.